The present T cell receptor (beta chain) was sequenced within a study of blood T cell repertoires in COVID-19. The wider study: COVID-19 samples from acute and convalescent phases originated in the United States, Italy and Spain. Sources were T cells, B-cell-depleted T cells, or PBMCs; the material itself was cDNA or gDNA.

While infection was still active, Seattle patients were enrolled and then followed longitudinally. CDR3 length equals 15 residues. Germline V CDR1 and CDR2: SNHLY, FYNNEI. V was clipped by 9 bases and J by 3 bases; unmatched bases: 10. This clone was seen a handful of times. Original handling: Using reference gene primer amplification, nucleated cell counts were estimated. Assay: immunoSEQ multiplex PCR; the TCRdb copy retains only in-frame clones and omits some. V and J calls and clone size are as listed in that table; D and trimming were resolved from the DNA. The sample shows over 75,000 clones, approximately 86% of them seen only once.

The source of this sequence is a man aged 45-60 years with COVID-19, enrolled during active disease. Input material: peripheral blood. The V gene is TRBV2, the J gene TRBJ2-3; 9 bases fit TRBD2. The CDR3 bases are TGTGCCAGTTGCGGGGGGGCCTTGGGGACAGATACGCAGTATTTT. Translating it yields CASCGGALGTDTQYF.